This T cell receptor (beta chain) was retrieved from a study of blood T cell repertoires in COVID-19. The CDR3 runs 17 residues. CDR1 and CDR2 from the germline V gene are LNHDA and SQIVND (reference sequence). The V and J ends lost 6 bases and 0 bases respectively, with 21 bases between them. In terms of age and location, participants ranged from about 18 to 95 years and lived in about 25 US areas. Only in-frame clones appear in the TCRdb table, and some are missing; sequencing was by immunoSEQ multiplex PCR. The data contain hundreds of thousands of clones, around 88% of them singletons. The chain links TRBV19 to TRBJ2-7; perhaps TRBD2 as D (5 bases). Sample: PBMCs or T cells enriched from blood (not recorded which). The sequence derives from a woman in her forties or fifties who had recovered from COVID-19. CDR3 in DNA: TGTGCCAGTAGCTCCCCCGAAGGCGGGCGTTACTCCTACGAGCAGTACTTC. It translates to CASSSPEGGRYSYEQYF.